One sample yielded the 32 T cell receptor beta chains listed below, sequenced in a study of cytomegalovirus exposure and HLA in healthy donors. 60 Vbeta and 13 Jbeta primers were used in PCR. Sequenced by immunoSEQ multiplex PCR; TCRdb stores in-frame clones only, minus some. This sample contains 100,000 to 150,000 clones. The sequencing sample was made of PBMCs. Receptors were obtained from a middle-aged man in good health and CMV-seronegative.

The rearrangement links TRBV9 to TRBJ1-3, with TRBD1 matching 8 bases. Germline assignment: CDR1 SGDLS and CDR2 YYNGEE. This CDR3 has 14 residues. V was clipped by 4 bases and J by 3 bases; unmatched bases: 3. The CDR3 nucleotides read TGTGCCAGCAGCTTGGGGACAGGTGGAAACACCATATATTTT. This sequence encodes CASSLGTGGNTIYF. Full variable domain (remainder filled in from reference TRBV9 and TRBJ1-3): DSGVTQTPKHLITATGQRVTLRCSPRSGDLSVYWYQQSLDQGLQFLIQYYNGEERAKGNILERFSAQQFPDLHSELNLSSLELGDSALYFCASSLGTGGNTIYFGEGSWLTVV.

The chain uses TRBV7-9 and TRBJ2-7; TRBD2 aligns across 7 bases. Germline trimming cut 0 bases from V and 0 bases from J; bases unmatched to any gene: 2. The CDR3 is 15 amino acids. The germline gives CDR1 SEHNR, CDR2 FQNEAQ (reference sequence). CDR3 DNA: TGTGCCAGCAGCTTAGCAGGCGGGAGCTCCTACGAGCAGTACTTC. This gives the protein CASSLAGGSSYEQYF.

The J gene is TRBJ2-7, the V gene TRBV11-2; D is possibly TRBD1 (5 bases). V gave up 1 base and J gave up 3 bases, with 13 bases separating them. The CDR3 consists of 15 residues. The germline gives CDR1 SGHAT, CDR2 FQNNGV. Here the CDR3 DNA reads TGTGCCAGCAGCTTAGGTTGGGGCATGGACTACGAGCAGTACTTC. It is translated as CASSLGWGMDYEQYF. The whole variable domain, remainder taken from reference TRBV11-2 and TRBJ2-7, is EAGVAQSPRYKIIEKRQSVAFWCNPISGHATLYWYQQILGQGPKLLIQFQNNGVVDDSQLPKDRFSAERLKGVDSTLKIQPAKLEDSAVYLCASSLGWGMDYEQYFGPGTRLTVT.

CDR3 bases: TGTGCCAGCAGCCAAGACAGCTCTGGAAACACCATATATTTT. Its translation: CASSQDSSGNTIYF. The chain joins TRBV4-2 to TRBJ1-3; D not certain. Germline V CDR1 and CDR2: LGHNA, YNFKEQ. CDR3 size: 14 residues. V lost 0 bases, J lost 0 bases, and 3 bases lay in between.

This chain links TRBV5-1 with TRBJ1-5, with D possibly matching TRBD1 (6 bases). Germline-derived CDR1 and CDR2 are SGHRS and YFSETQ. The CDR3 has 17 residues. The V end lost 4 bases, the J end lost 6 bases, and 23 bases lay between the germline ends. The CDR3 spells CASSPKRGWGERQPQHF. The CDR3 DNA is TGCGCCAGCAGCCCCAAAAGGGGGTGGGGCGAACGTCAGCCCCAGCATTTT.

The J gene is TRBJ1-1, the V gene TRBV11-3; weak D call: TRBD1 (5 bases). The length of the CDR3 is 15 residues. The V gene lost 3 bases and the J gene lost 5 bases, with 16 bases spanning the gap. CDR1 is SGHNT and CDR2 is YENEEA in the germline V gene. CDR3 loop: CASSFYGGGGTEAFF. Written as DNA, the CDR3 is TGTGCCAGCAGCTTCTACGGGGGAGGTGGGACTGAAGCTTTCTTT.

The J gene is TRBJ2-7, the V gene TRBV11-3; perhaps TRBD1 as D (6 bases). Trimming left V 5 bases short and J 2 bases short, with 16 bases between. Germline CDR1 is SGHNT and CDR2 is YENEEA. The CDR3 consists of 15 residues. The CDR3 protein is CASSPYEQGTYEQYF. The CDR3 DNA reads TGTGCCAGCAGCCCTTACGAACAGGGAACCTACGAGCAGTACTTC. Filled out from reference TRBV11-3 and TRBJ2-7, the complete variable domain reads EAGVVQSPRYKIIEKKQPVAFWCNPISGHNTLYWYLQNLGQGPELLIRYENEEAVDDSQLPKDRFSAERLKGVDSTLKIQPAELGDSAVYLCASSPYEQGTYEQYFGPGTRLTVT.

The V gene is TRBV11-3, the J gene TRBJ1-1; D ambiguous. The germline CDR1 and CDR2 sequences are SGHNT and YENEEA. V was clipped by 2 bases and J by 3 bases, with 13 bases between them. The CDR3 length is 15 residues. The CDR3 DNA reads as TGTGCCAGCAGCTTATCGGGGAATTATCACACTGAAGCTTTCTTT. This codes for CASSLSGNYHTEAFF.

V and J are TRBV18 and TRBJ2-6; the D is unclear. CDR3 length: 15 amino acids. Trimming left V 2 bases short and J 4 bases short, with 9 bases between. CDR1 and CDR2 from the germline V gene are KGHSH and LQKENI. DNA for the CDR3: TGTGCCAGCTCACCAGGAGTTTCAGGGGCCAACGTCCTGACTTTC. This codes for CASSPGVSGANVLTF.

The chain has TRBV9 and TRBJ1-1; 8 bases align to TRBD1. CDR1 is SGDLS and CDR2 is YYNGEE in the germline V gene. This CDR3 has 16 amino acids. Trimming removed 0 bases from V and 1 base from J; junction bases left unmatched: 5. The CDR3 loop is CASSVDPGGWNTEAFF. The DNA of the CDR3 is TGTGCCAGCAGCGTAGACCCAGGGGGCTGGAACACTGAAGCTTTCTTT.

The chain links TRBV9 to TRBJ1-1; D not resolved. Deletions cut 4 bases from V and 1 base from J, with 17 bases between. The CDR3 is 16 amino acids. Germline V CDR1 and CDR2: SGDLS, YYNGEE. CDR3 nucleotides: TGTGCCAGCAGCTCCGAGCCGGGGTGGGGGAACACTGAAGCTTTCTTT. Protein sequence: CASSSEPGWGNTEAFF.

The chain links TRBV30 to TRBJ1-6; D possibly corresponds to TRBD1 (6 bases). Germline lookup yields CDR1 GTSNPN and CDR2 SVGIG (reference sequence). Deletions cut 0 bases from V and 5 bases from J, with 11 bases between. This CDR3 comprises 15 residues. The CDR3 nucleotides read TGTGCCTGGAGTGTACTTCCAGGGGATAATTCACCCCTCCACTTT. Its translation is CAWSVLPGDNSPLHF.

The V and J genes are TRBV10-1 and TRBJ2-3, with TRBD2 matching 7 bases. V shed 7 bases and J 6 bases; nucleotides not matched to a gene: 16. The CDR3 totals 16 residues. Germline assignment: CDR1 WNHNN and CDR2 SYGVQD (reference sequence). The CDR3 nucleotides read TGCGCCAGCAACCGGGCCTTCGCTAGCGGTATGGATACGCAGTATTTT. Amino acids: CASNRAFASGMDTQYF.

The chain carries TRBV5-4 and TRBJ2-2, with 8 bases matching TRBD2. The germline gives CDR1 SGHNT, CDR2 YYREEE (reference sequence). The V segment lost 4 bases and the J segment 6 bases; nucleotides outside the gene matches: 8. CDR3 length equals 15 residues. The CDR3 DNA follows: TGTGCCAGCAGCCCTGGACTAGCCCAACCCGGGGAGCTGTTTTTT. It translates to CASSPGLAQPGELFF.

The chain links TRBV11-2 to TRBJ2-7, with D uncertain. Per germline, CDR1 SGHAT and CDR2 FQNNGV. The CDR3 runs 14 residues. Trimming pared 5 bases from V and 5 bases from J, leaving 16 bases between. For the CDR3, the DNA is TGTGCCAGCAGCCACCGGGTTTATACCCACGAGCAGTACTTC. This codes for CASSHRVYTHEQYF.

The rearrangement joins TRBV11-2 to TRBJ2-1; 8 bases fit TRBD2. Germline V gene sequence: CDR1 SGHAT, CDR2 FQNNGV. V lost 2 bases to trimming and J lost 0 bases; unmatched junction nucleotides: 0. This CDR3 is 15 amino acids long. The DNA of the CDR3 is TGTGCCAGCAGCTTAACTAGCGGCTCCTACAATGAGCAGTTCTTC. Its protein is CASSLTSGSYNEQFF.

This chain connects TRBV6-5 to TRBJ2-1, with 8 positions matching TRBD1. Germline V lookup: CDR1 MNHEY, CDR2 SVGAGI. The V and J ends lost 2 bases and 14 bases, in that order; junction bases with no gene match: 8. The CDR3 spans 13 residues. The CDR3 loop reads CASSYNRGAAEFF. CDR3 DNA sequence: TGTGCCAGCAGTTACAACAGGGGGGCGGCGGAGTTCTTC.

The genes are TRBV4-2 and TRBJ2-1; tentative D call: TRBD2 (6 bases). V was shortened by 4 bases and J by 7 bases, with 14 bases between the two germline ends. Germline lookup yields CDR1 LGHNA and CDR2 YNFKEQ. This CDR3 has 14 amino acids. The CDR3 nucleotides are TGTGCCAGCAGCCTCCATCGACTAGATAATGAGCAGTTCTTC. The encoded protein is CASSLHRLDNEQFF.

This sequence joins TRBV6-4 and TRBJ1-1; TRBD1 might be the D (6 bases). Trimming took off 8 bases at V and 0 bases at J, with 19 bases between the two ends. Germline V lookup: CDR1 MRHNA, CDR2 SNTAGT. The CDR3 runs 16 residues. CDR3 nucleotide sequence: TGTGCCAGCCAGAGGTCGGCACAGGGCTTGAACACTGAAGCTTTCTTT. Amino acid sequence: CASQRSAQGLNTEAFF.

This sequence joins TRBV15 and TRBJ1-2; no clear D gene. Between the trimmed V and J ends, which lost 0 bases and 2 bases, there was a span of 10 bases. This CDR3 is built from 15 residues. Germline CDR1 LNHNV, CDR2 YYDKDF (reference sequence). The CDR3 spells CATSRDLWANYGYTF. In DNA form, the CDR3 reads TGTGCCACCAGCAGAGATTTGTGGGCGAACTATGGCTACACCTTC. Drawing the rest from reference TRBV15 and TRBJ1-2, the complete variable domain is DAMVIQNPRYQVTQFGKPVTLSCSQTLNHNVMYWYQQKSSQAPKLLFHYYDKDFNNEADTPDNFQSRRPNTSFCFLDIRSPGLGDTAMYLCATSRDLWANYGYTFGSGTRLTVV.

The chain combines TRBV10-2 with TRBJ2-6; the D gene is possibly TRBD2 (6 bases). V shed 10 bases and J shed 4 bases, with 14 bases lying between them. The CDR3 sequence is 14 residues long. Germline V gene sequence: CDR1 WSHSY, CDR2 SAAADI. The CDR3 loop reads CATRGLKGANVLTF. In DNA form, the CDR3 reads TGCGCCACCCGGGGACTCAAAGGGGCCAACGTCCTGACTTTC.

In DNA form, the CDR3 reads TGTGCCATCAGTGCAGGGCCAGAGCAGCCCCAGCATTTT. Amino acids: CAISAGPEQPQHF. This chain uses TRBV10-3 with TRBJ1-5; D perhaps matches TRBD1 (5 bases). CDR1 is ENHRY, CDR2 SYGVKD, per germline. V lost 4 bases to trimming and J lost 7 bases, with 11 bases between them. CDR3 length: 13 amino acids.

The V and J genes are TRBV2 and TRBJ1-1, with TRBD1 matching 9 bases. Germline loops: CDR1 SNHLY, CDR2 FYNNEI. V dropped 2 bases and J dropped 1; count of bases not matched to a gene: 2. The length of the CDR3 is 15 residues. This chain's CDR3 is CASSEMGQGNTEAFF. Written as DNA, the CDR3 is TGTGCCAGCAGTGAAATGGGACAGGGGAACACTGAAGCTTTCTTT.

The rearrangement joins TRBV27 to TRBJ1-2, with 12 positions matching TRBD1. This CDR3 is built from 15 residues. The J segment lost 7 bases and the V segment lost 2 bases, leaving 5 bases of the junction unmatched. The V gene's germline CDR1 is MNHEY and CDR2 SMNVEV (reference sequence). The CDR3, as DNA: TGTGCCAGCAGTTTAATGGGACAGGGGGCTGTTGGCTACACCTTC. It translates to CASSLMGQGAVGYTF.

This rearrangement joins TRBV4-2 to TRBJ2-2; D is possibly TRBD2 (6 bases). V was trimmed by 4 bases and J by 5 bases, leaving 14 bases between them. CDR3 length: 15 amino acids. The germline gives CDR1 LGHNA, CDR2 YNFKEQ. CDR3 nucleotides: TGTGCCAGCAGCCCTGGAGGGCCGTGGACCGGGGAGCTGTTTTTT. Its translation: CASSPGGPWTGELFF.

J is TRBJ1-2 and V is TRBV28; D possibly corresponds to TRBD1 (5 bases). CDR3 length: 12 amino acids. Trimming removed 5 bases from V and 6 bases from J, with 10 bases in between. Germline V lookup: CDR1 MDHEN, CDR2 SYDVKM. The CDR3 DNA reads TGTGCCAGCAGTCTGGACACGCATGGCTACACCTTC. This sequence encodes CASSLDTHGYTF.

The chain combines TRBV7-9 with TRBJ2-7; 12 bases are shared with TRBD1. With 5 bases clipped from V and 4 bases from J, the junction kept 12 bases outside the gene matches. The V gene's germline CDR1 is SEHNR and CDR2 FQNEAQ (reference sequence). The CDR3 is 17 residues long. CDR3 in amino acids: CASSRQGTGGAGYEQYF. The CDR3 DNA is TGTGCCAGCAGCAGGCAGGGGACAGGGGGCGCTGGTTACGAGCAGTACTTC.

V gene TRBV4-2 combines with J gene TRBJ2-1; TRBD2 matches at 8 bases. Germline lookup yields CDR1 LGHNA and CDR2 YNFKEQ. V shed 4 bases, J shed 2 bases, and the junction held 13 bases outside the gene matches. The CDR3 extends over 18 amino acids. Here the CDR3 reads CASSPKGGSGTTYNEQFF. DNA for the CDR3: TGTGCCAGCAGCCCAAAAGGGGGTAGCGGGACGACCTACAATGAGCAGTTCTTC.

The V and J genes are TRBV11-3 and TRBJ2-7; 7 bases agree with TRBD1. Trimming removed 4 bases from V and 4 bases from J; junction bases left unmatched: 10. Germline V lookup: CDR1 SGHNT, CDR2 YENEEA. This CDR3 region has 15 residues. The CDR3: CASSWGSGTAYEQYF. DNA of the CDR3: TGTGCCAGCAGCTGGGGCTCCGGGACAGCTTACGAGCAGTACTTC.

The rearrangement uses TRBV6-1 and TRBJ2-5; D not resolved. This CDR3 has 15 amino acids. CDR1 MNHNS and CDR2 SASEGT come from the germline V gene. Deletions cut 5 bases from V and 1 base from J, with 14 bases between. CDR3 region: CASSTNPRSQETQYF. The CDR3 DNA reads as TGTGCCAGCAGTACAAACCCAAGGAGCCAAGAGACCCAGTACTTC.

This chain links TRBV19 with TRBJ1-2, with 9 bases aligning to TRBD1. The V gene's germline CDR1 is LNHDA and CDR2 SQIVND (reference sequence). The V and J ends lost 3 bases and 8 bases, in that order; junction bases with no gene match: 10. The length of the CDR3 is 15 residues. The CDR3 sequence is CASSIVEGQGYGYTF. The CDR3 DNA follows: TGTGCCAGTAGTATTGTTGAGGGACAGGGTTACGGCTACACCTTC.

This sequence joins TRBV11-3 and TRBJ1-3; 7 bases are shared with TRBD1. From germline, CDR1 is SGHNT and CDR2 YENEEA. The CDR3 is 14 residues long. J gave up 2 bases and V 4 bases, and 2 bases lay outside the gene matches. CDR3 bases: TGTGCCAGCAGCTCGGGACAGCCTGGAAACACCATATATTTT. This codes for CASSSGQPGNTIYF. The full variable domain, its missing parts supplied by reference TRBV11-3 and TRBJ1-3, is EAGVVQSPRYKIIEKKQPVAFWCNPISGHNTLYWYLQNLGQGPELLIRYENEEAVDDSQLPKDRFSAERLKGVDSTLKIQPAELGDSAVYLCASSSGQPGNTIYFGEGSWLTVV.